One and the same sample provided the 19 T cell receptor beta chains below, sequenced in a study of long-term antiretroviral therapy in people with HIV. Survey-level immunoSEQ v3.0 assays were run. TCRdb's copy holds only in-frame clones and misses some; the assay was immunoSEQ multiplex PCR. The sample lists about 20,000 clones; around four fifths were seen once. Sequencing used unsorted PBMCs, obtained 1.2 years after starting antiretroviral therapy. These TCRs come from a middle-aged woman with HIV.

J is TRBJ2-5 and V is TRBV6-5; D tentatively reads TRBD1 or TRBD2 (6 bases each). Germline V gene sequence: CDR1 MNHEY, CDR2 SVGAGI. V shed 6 bases and J shed 1 base, with 15 bases lying between them. This CDR3 has 15 residues. CDR3 bases: TGTGCCAGCAGCCCCGAGGGGGGAACCCAAGAGACCCAGTACTTC. Translating it yields CASSPEGGTQETQYF.

This chain connects TRBV7-6 to TRBJ1-4; 7 bases match TRBD1. J was trimmed by 4 bases and V by 5 bases; bases with no gene match: 1. The CDR3 has 13 residues. The germline gives CDR1 SGHVS, CDR2 FNYEAQ. CDR3 loop: CASSRQGNEKLFF. The CDR3, as DNA: TGTGCCAGCAGCCGACAGGGTAATGAAAAACTGTTTTTT. The whole variable domain, remainder taken from reference TRBV7-6 and TRBJ1-4, is GAGVSQSPRYKVTKRGQDVALRCDPISGHVSLYWYRQALGQGPEFLTYFNYEAQQDKSGLPNDRFSAERPEGSISTLTIQRTEQRDSAMYRCASSRQGNEKLFFGSGTQLSVL.

This clone came up a few times. V usage is TRBV28 and J usage is TRBJ1-2; 10 nucleotides match TRBD1. There are 16 residues in the CDR3. Germline V gene sequence: CDR1 MDHEN, CDR2 SYDVKM. The V segment lost 4 bases and the J segment 4 bases; nucleotides outside the gene matches: 9. The CDR3 DNA follows: TGTGCCAGCAGTTCAGCCGGGACAGGGGCTTTCTATGGCTACACCTTC. Encoded protein: CASSSAGTGAFYGYTF.

The chain combines TRBV4-2 with TRBJ2-2, with TRBD2 matching over 10 bases. Germline V gene data show CDR1 as LGHNA and CDR2 as YNFKEQ. V shed 0 bases and J 4 bases; nucleotides not matched to a gene: 5. The CDR3 runs 17 residues. For the CDR3, the DNA is TGTGCCAGCAGCCAAGATCAGCTAGCGGGAGCCACCGGGGAGCTGTTTTTT. Residues: CASSQDQLAGATGELFF.

The chain carries TRBV7-8 and TRBJ2-7; tentative D call: TRBD1 (5 bases). This CDR3 is built from 14 residues. Germline loops: CDR1 SGHVS, CDR2 FQNEAQ. V dropped 7 bases and J dropped 8 bases, with 21 bases sitting between them. CDR3 bases: TGTGCCAGCACCCTCGCAGGGATGGCTGGGCAGCAGTACTTC. It encodes CASTLAGMAGQQYF. Looking up the rest from reference TRBV7-8 and TRBJ2-7 gives the full variable domain: GAGVSQSPRYKVAKRGQDVALRCDPISGHVSLFWYQQALGQGPEFLTYFQNEAQLDKSGLPSDRFFAERPEGSVSTLKIQRTQQEDSAVYLCASTLAGMAGQQYFGPGTRLTVT.

The CDR3 loop is CASSVRDRGLSPASEAFF. CDR3 bases: TGTGCCAGTAGTGTCCGGGACAGGGGGCTTTCTCCGGCGTCTGAAGCTTTCTTT. V is TRBV19 and J is TRBJ1-1; 12 nucleotides align to TRBD1. Germline V gene data show CDR1 as LNHDA and CDR2 as SQIVND (reference sequence). This CDR3 has 18 amino acids. V lost 5 bases and J lost 6; bases outside the gene matches: 16.

The chain employs TRBV4-2 and TRBJ1-2; no clear D. Germline lookup yields CDR1 LGHNA and CDR2 YNFKEQ. Trimming cost V 6 bases and J 5 bases, with 7 bases left between them. This CDR3 has 11 amino acids. The CDR3 DNA reads as TGTGCCAGCAGTGGACCTTATGGCTACACCTTC. The encoded protein is CASSGPYGYTF.

This chain links TRBV2 with TRBJ1-2; D may be TRBD1 (5 bases). Deletions cut 3 bases from V and 2 bases from J, with 7 bases between. The CDR3 is made up of 13 amino acids. Germline CDR1 reads SNHLY; CDR2 reads FYNNEI. CDR3 in amino acids: CASSEGTNYGYTF. The CDR3, as DNA: TGTGCCAGCAGTGAGGGGACGAACTATGGCTACACCTTC. The full variable domain, with the rest looked up from reference TRBV2 and TRBJ1-2, is EPEVTQTPSHQVTQMGQEVILRCVPISNHLYFYWYRQILGQKVEFLVSFYNNEISEKSEIFDDQFSVERPDGSNFTLKIRSTKLEDSAMYFCASSEGTNYGYTFGSGTRLTVV.

The V call is TRBV6-6, the J call TRBJ1-5, with D possibly matching TRBD1 (6 bases). V was shortened by 5 bases and J by 1 base, with 9 bases between the two germline ends. The CDR3 consists of 14 residues. Germline CDR1 and CDR2: MNHNY and SVGAGI (reference sequence). The CDR3 DNA reads as TGTGCCAGCAGTAGGGACACAAGCAATCAGCCCCAGCATTTT. Its protein product is CASSRDTSNQPQHF.

The chain has TRBV7-9 and TRBJ2-1, with TRBD2 matching 9 bases. Germline values: CDR1 SEHNR, CDR2 FQNEAQ (reference sequence). CDR3 size: 15 residues. V gave up 5 bases and J gave up 3 bases; unmatched junction bases: 5. This CDR3 reads CASSPWTSDYNEQFF. CDR3 DNA sequence: TGTGCCAGCAGCCCTTGGACTAGCGACTACAATGAGCAGTTCTTC. Combining the CDR3 with reference TRBV7-9 and TRBJ2-1 gives the whole variable domain DTGVSQNPRHKITKRGQNVTFRCDPISEHNRLYWYRQTLGQGPEFLTYFQNEAQLEKSRLLSDRFSAERPKGSFSTLEIQRTEQGDSAMYLCASSPWTSDYNEQFFGPGTRLTVL.

The chain employs TRBV5-5 and TRBJ2-7; no clear D. CDR1 and CDR2 (germline): SGHKS, YYEKEE (reference sequence). V was clipped by 4 bases and J by 0 bases, with 14 bases between them. The CDR3 is 15 residues long. CDR3: CASSAAARGSYEQYF. For the CDR3, the DNA is TGTGCCAGCAGCGCCGCAGCCCGTGGCTCCTACGAGCAGTACTTC.

The chain links TRBV27 to TRBJ2-2; 7 bases line up with TRBD1. Germline CDR1 reads MNHEY; CDR2 reads SMNVEV (reference sequence). The CDR3 spans 16 residues. The V segment lost 6 bases and the J segment 4 bases; nucleotides outside the gene matches: 11. Written as DNA, the CDR3 is TGTGCCAGCAGGAGGGGTAAGGGGGCTAGCACCGGGGAGCTGTTTTTT. This sequence encodes CASRRGKGASTGELFF.

The chain combines TRBV7-3 with TRBJ2-7, with a tentative D call TRBD1 (7 bases). Trimming left V 5 bases short and J 4 bases short, with 15 bases between. The length of the CDR3 is 14 residues. In germline, CDR1 is SGHTA, CDR2 FQGTGA. The CDR3 nucleotides read TGTGCCAGCAGCCCCAGGGGGGCGGGGTACGAGCAGTACTTC. It yields the protein CASSPRGAGYEQYF.

This clone was seen a few times. This chain uses TRBV27 with TRBJ2-7; D not resolved. The CDR3 is 13 residues long. Looked up from germline, CDR1 is MNHEY and CDR2 is SMNVEV (reference sequence). V was cut by 6 bases and J by 5 bases, with 14 bases left in between. The CDR3 here is CASRTGASNEQYF. DNA for the CDR3: TGTGCCAGCAGGACGGGCGCATCGAACGAGCAGTACTTC.

This rearrangement joins TRBV5-5 to TRBJ2-5, with 7 bases lining up with TRBD1. Germline CDR1 and CDR2: SGHKS and YYEKEE (reference sequence). V dropped 4 bases and J dropped 0; count of bases not matched to a gene: 0. CDR3 size: 13 residues. Here the CDR3 reads CASSGTDQETQYF. The DNA of the CDR3 is TGTGCCAGCAGCGGGACAGACCAAGAGACCCAGTACTTC.

This clone occurred once. The chain is built from TRBV9 and TRBJ2-3; 9 bases are a match to TRBD1. This CDR3 is 16 amino acids long. Germline CDR1 reads SGDLS; CDR2 reads YYNGEE. The V gene end was trimmed by 4 bases and the J gene end by 4 bases; junction bases not matched to a gene: 10. CDR3 protein: CASSFRDRVFADTQYF. In DNA form, the CDR3 reads TGTGCCAGCAGCTTCCGGGACAGGGTCTTCGCAGATACGCAGTATTTT. The entire variable domain, with the rest obtained from reference TRBV9 and TRBJ2-3, is as follows: DSGVTQTPKHLITATGQRVTLRCSPRSGDLSVYWYQQSLDQGLQFLIQYYNGEERAKGNILERFSAQQFPDLHSELNLSSLELGDSALYFCASSFRDRVFADTQYFGPGTRLTVL.

The rearrangement joins TRBV4-1 to TRBJ1-1, with D maybe TRBD1 (5 bases). V was clipped by 1 base and J by 0 bases, with 15 bases between them. Germline V lookup: CDR1 MGHRA, CDR2 YSYEKL. This CDR3 comprises 17 residues. The CDR3 is CASSQVRIGVLNTEAFF. As DNA, the CDR3 is TGCGCCAGCAGCCAAGTACGGATAGGGGTCCTGAACACTGAAGCTTTCTTT.

The rearrangement links TRBV5-5 to TRBJ2-7; the D gene could be TRBD1 or TRBD2 (5 bases each). The V gene's germline CDR1 is SGHKS and CDR2 YYEKEE (reference sequence). The germline V and J ends were trimmed by 5 bases and 6 bases, with 15 bases remaining between them. This CDR3 is 13 amino acids long. The CDR3 DNA reads as TGTGCCAGCAGGGAGGCAGGGTCAGTCGAGCAGTACTTC. It specifies CASREAGSVEQYF.

Only one count was recorded for this clone. V usage is TRBV19 and J usage is TRBJ2-7, with D tentatively TRBD1 (6 bases). Trimming took off 4 bases at V and 3 bases at J, with 10 bases between the two ends. The germline V gene encodes CDR1 LNHDA and CDR2 SQIVND (reference sequence). The CDR3 covers 13 residues. The CDR3 region has the DNA TGTGCCAGTAGTACTGGACAGTTCTACGAGCAGTACTTC. It encodes CASSTGQFYEQYF.